The 9 T cell receptor beta chains listed next were all sequenced from one sample in a study of blood T cells in healthy people across ages. Primers used in a second PCR of roughly 6 to 12 cycles were a sample-barcoded 5' primer and a J-beta primer mix. MiXCR, applied by TCRdb to the 5' RACE reads, yields one record per CDR3 protein. Among 1 million or so distinct CDR3 sequences listed, almost 25% were seen once. These same data were also listed under a study on T cells of mothers and their children.

Sequenced input: blood. These receptor sequences come from a girl aged 2 to 10 in good health.

The V and J genes are TRBV29-1 and TRBJ1-2, with D possibly TRBD1 on 5 matching bases. The CDR3 length is 11 residues. Germline V lookup: CDR1 SQVTM, CDR2 ANQGSEA. Trimming took 6 bases from V and 9 from J, leaving 14 bases between them. The CDR3 region has the DNA TGCAGCGTGGGGACTGTAGGTAGCTACACCTTC. It translates to CSVGTVGSYTF.

Here the CDR3 DNA reads TGTGCCAGCAGCCAAGACCGGACTAGGTTAGGCGAGCAGTACTTC. Translating gives CASSQDRTRLGEQYF. V is TRBV4-2 and J is TRBJ2-7; 7 positions match TRBD2. The germline gives CDR1 LGHNA, CDR2 YNFKEQ. The V gene end was trimmed by 0 bases and the J gene end by 6 bases; junction bases not matched to a gene: 8. This CDR3 has 15 amino acids.

The chain employs TRBV11-2 and TRBJ1-1, with D tentatively TRBD1 (6 bases). Germline CDR1 reads SGHAT; CDR2 reads FQNNGV. This CDR3 has 14 residues. V was cut by 1 base and J by 8 bases, with 14 bases left in between. For the CDR3, the DNA is TGTGCCAGCAGCTTAGCTTATTGGGGGGGCGAAGCTTTCTTT. Translated, it gives CASSLAYWGGEAFF.

This chain links TRBV9 with TRBJ1-2; D remains unclear. Germline CDR1 is SGDLS and CDR2 is YYNGEE. This CDR3 has 14 residues. The V end lost 0 bases, the J end lost 6 bases, and 12 bases lay between the germline ends. CDR3 protein: CASSVEQSGNGYTF. CDR3 nucleotide sequence: TGTGCCAGCAGCGTAGAACAGAGCGGGAATGGCTACACCTTC.

This clonotype was recorded a few times. This sequence joins TRBV6-1 and TRBJ2-1; D ambiguous. The DNA end lines up better with TRBJ2-7; the J call may be wrong. CDR3 size: 12 residues. The V gene's germline CDR1 is MNHNS and CDR2 SASEGT. The CDR3 here is CASSTTGHEQYF. The CDR3 DNA reads TGTGCCAGCAGTACGACCGGACACGAGCAGTACTTC.

The table lists this clonotype with a few counts. The chain combines TRBV6-5 with TRBJ2-7; 12 bases align to TRBD1. The CDR3 is made up of 15 amino acids. J gave up 3 bases and V 5 bases, and 5 bases lay outside the gene matches. Germline-derived CDR1 and CDR2 are MNHEY and SVGAGI. The CDR3 DNA follows: TGTGCCAGCAGTGCGGGACAGGGGGCTATCTACGAGCAGTACTTC. Translated, it gives CASSAGQGAIYEQYF.

The J gene is TRBJ2-2, the V gene TRBV27; a possible D gene is TRBD2 (6 bases). CDR3 length: 16 residues. CDR1 is MNHEY, CDR2 SMNVEV, per germline (reference sequence). V lost 7 bases to trimming and J lost 6 bases, with 21 bases between them. In nucleotides, the CDR3 is TGTGCCAGCAAGTCTGGCGGGATACTCGTCTCCGGGGAGCTGTTTTTT. Amino acids: CASKSGGILVSGELFF.

The rearrangement joins TRBV18 to TRBJ2-5; the D is unclear. The J call is uncertain, as TRBJ2-7 better fits the DNA end. The germline V gene has CDR1 KGHSH and CDR2 LQKENI. The CDR3 covers 18 residues. In DNA form, the CDR3 reads TGTGCCAGCTCACCTTTTAGTCAAGGTTTCTTATCAAACTACGAGCAGTACTTC. Translation gives CASSPFSQGFLSNYEQYF.

Worth noting for this clonotype: It is unclear where the CDR3 begins or ends on the DNA, so no DNA is shown, and the CDR3 is as TCRdb lists it. This chain uses TRBV29-1 with TRBJ2-5. The CDR3 region is 13 residues in length, termini included. Germline V lookup: CDR1 SQVTM, CDR2 ANQGSEA. The CDR3: CSVVVGNGNERFF.